This T cell receptor beta chain was retrieved from a study of CXCR3-negative and CXCR3-positive naive CD8 T cells. In the study overall: Sequencing brought in approximately 150 million TRB reads altogether, and each library got about 1.5 +/- 0.3 million. Study conclusions and caveats: Against CXCR3-negative naive cells, CXCR3-positive naive cells showed more hydrophobic TRB CDR3s.

The CDR3 has 18 residues. Germline V gene sequence: CDR1 DFQATT, CDR2 SNEGSKA (reference sequence). The study made its TRB cDNA libraries by 5' RACE, adding UMI labels. One entry per CDR3 protein, without DNA, is what TCRdb gives after re-calling the 5' RACE reads. This repertoire includes some 140,000 distinct CDR3 sequences. As regards this clonotype: The target antigen is unknown.

Sequenced sample: naive CXCR3+ CD8+ T cells from blood. Subset denoted: CD45RO-CCR7+CD27+CD95- naive CD8+ T cells expressing CXCR3 (TNR3+). The rearrangement uses TRBV20-1 and TRBJ2-5; TCRdb's assignment of TRBD1 cannot be checked, as there is no DNA. This clonotype was obtained from a human donor in good health. Some clones in this sample may be carry-over from other donors' samples. The CDR3 protein is CSATAANYRGRDWETQYF.